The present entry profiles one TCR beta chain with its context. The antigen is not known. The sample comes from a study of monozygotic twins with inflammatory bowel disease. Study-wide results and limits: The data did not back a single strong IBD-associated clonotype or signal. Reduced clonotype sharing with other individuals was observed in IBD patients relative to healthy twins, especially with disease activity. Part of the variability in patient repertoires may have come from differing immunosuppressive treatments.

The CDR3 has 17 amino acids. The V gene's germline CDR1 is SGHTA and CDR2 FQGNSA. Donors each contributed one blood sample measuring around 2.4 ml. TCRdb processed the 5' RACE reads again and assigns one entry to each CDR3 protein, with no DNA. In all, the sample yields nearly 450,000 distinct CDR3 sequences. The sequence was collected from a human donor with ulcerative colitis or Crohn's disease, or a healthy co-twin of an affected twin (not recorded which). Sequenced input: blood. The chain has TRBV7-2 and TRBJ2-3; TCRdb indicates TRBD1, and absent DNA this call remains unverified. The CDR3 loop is CASSLSRQGLGTDTQYF.